This TCR beta chain stems from a study of Graves' ophthalmopathy and Graves' hyperthyroidism. The study's findings and limits: Blood contained most expanded thyroid clonotypes exceeding 0.001 frequency.

The J segment lost 6 bases and the V segment lost 5 bases, leaving 7 bases of the junction unmatched. The CDR3 is 14 amino acids. CDR1 is SGHVS and CDR2 is FQNEAQ in the germline V gene. RNA transcripts were the template, and TCR beta CDR3 regions were amplified from them. HTBI-primed first-round RT-PCR preceded second-round multiplex PCR. TCRdb reprocessed the multiplex PCR reads via MiXCR and lists one record per CDR3 protein. The repertoire holds approximately 1.2 million distinct CDR3 sequences, roughly two fifths seen once, with around 10% in the top ten. Comments on this clonotype: Its antigen is unknown.

The hyperthyroidism patients, aged 18 to 65, had been newly diagnosed, with under 2 months' duration. Exclusion applied to patients with other autoimmune diseases, uncontrolled infections, pregnancy or lactation. Clinical symptoms and serum thyroxine were used for diagnosis; TRAb, thyroid ultrasound and orbital computed tomography were also relied on. The receptor's source is an adult man with Graves' hyperthyroidism. Material for sequencing was peripheral blood or thyroid tissue (not recorded which). V usage is TRBV7-8 and J usage is TRBJ2-7; 10 bases are shared with TRBD1. The CDR3 is CASSQGQGIIEQYF. CDR3 coding DNA: TGTGCCAGCAGCCAGGGACAGGGGATAATCGAGCAGTACTTC.